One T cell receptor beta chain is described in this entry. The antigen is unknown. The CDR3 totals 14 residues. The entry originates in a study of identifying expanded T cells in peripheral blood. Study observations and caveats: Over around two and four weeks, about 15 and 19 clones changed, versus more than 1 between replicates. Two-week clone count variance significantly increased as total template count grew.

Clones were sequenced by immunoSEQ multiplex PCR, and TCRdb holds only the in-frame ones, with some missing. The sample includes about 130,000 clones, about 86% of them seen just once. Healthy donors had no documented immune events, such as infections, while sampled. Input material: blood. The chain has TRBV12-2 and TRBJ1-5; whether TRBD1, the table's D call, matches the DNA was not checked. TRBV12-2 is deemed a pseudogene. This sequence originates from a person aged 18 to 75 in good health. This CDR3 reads CASRFGQGGQPQHF. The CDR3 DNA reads TGTGCAAGTCGTTTCGGACAGGGAGGACAGCCCCAGCATTTT.